Sequencing of this T cell receptor (beta chain) was carried out in a study of beta chain features in type 1 diabetes. Trimming cost V 5 bases and J 8 bases, with 13 bases left between them. Germline CDR1 and CDR2: SQVTM and ANQGSEA. The CDR3 loop spans 12 amino acids. This clone has a handful of counts. cDNA synthesis used the whole RNA isolate, giving expressed TCRB sequences. Some clones are missing from TCRdb's copy, which holds only in-frame ones; the method was immunoSEQ multiplex PCR. The table has approximately 470,000 clones, about 30% seen once; the top ten hold about 0.065%. The TCR sequence derives from a man between 18 and 29 years old in good health. Sequenced sample: naive CD4+ T cells from blood. V is TRBV29-1 and J is TRBJ2-1; D is undetermined. The CDR3 is CSVSPVSDEQFF. The CDR3 DNA sequence: TGCAGCGTTAGTCCAGTTTCCGATGAGCAGTTCTTC.